The 17 T cell receptor beta chains given below trace back to one sample, sequenced in a study of CD8+ T cells in alopecia areata. RNA extraction was followed by reverse transcription into cDNA, which acted as the sequencing template. Here immunoSEQ multiplex PCR was the method, and the copy in TCRdb shows in-frame clones only, minus some. The profile shows more than 95,000 clones, 41% of them singletons. The sequenced sample consisted of CD4+ T cells sorted from blood. The receptors derive from a human donor with alopecia areata.

The chain recombines TRBV11-2 with TRBJ2-3; D might be TRBD1 (5 bases). Germline loops: CDR1 SGHAT, CDR2 FQNNGV. The CDR3 is made up of 16 amino acids. Trimming took 2 bases from V and 2 from J, leaving 14 bases between them. The CDR3 here is CASSLYLDTTTDTQYF. As DNA, the CDR3 is TGTGCCAGCAGCTTATATTTGGACACGACCACAGATACGCAGTATTTT. Variable domain in full (rest from reference TRBV11-2 and TRBJ2-3): EAGVAQSPRYKIIEKRQSVAFWCNPISGHATLYWYQQILGQGPKLLIQFQNNGVVDDSQLPKDRFSAERLKGVDSTLKIQPAKLEDSAVYLCASSLYLDTTTDTQYFGPGTRLTVL.

The chain links TRBV6-6 to TRBJ1-1; 7 nucleotides agree with TRBD1. CDR1 is MNHNY and CDR2 is SVGAGI in the germline V gene (reference sequence). J lost 8 bases, V lost 2 bases, and 2 bases had no gene match. This CDR3 is 12 amino acids long. DNA of the CDR3: TGTGCCAGCAGTTACACACAGGGGGAAGCTTTCTTT. Residues: CASSYTQGEAFF.

This clone was observed a handful of times. This sequence joins TRBV4-2 and TRBJ2-7, with 7 positions matching TRBD2. The CDR3 has 16 residues. CDR1 is LGHNA, CDR2 YNFKEQ, per germline. Losses at the gene ends were 5 bases for V and 4 bases for J; bases not matched to a gene: 14. CDR3 nucleotides: TGTGCCAGCAGCTCCCTGTTATCCGGGGGGACTTACGAGCAGTACTTC. Translated, it gives CASSSLLSGGTYEQYF.

V usage is TRBV7-2 and J usage is TRBJ1-2; TRBD1 agrees at 9 bases. V shed 0 bases and J 6 bases; nucleotides not matched to a gene: 5. CDR1 and CDR2 from the germline V gene are SGHTA and FQGNSA. The CDR3 has 15 residues. This CDR3 is CASSLAWTGENGYTF. CDR3 sequence (DNA): TGTGCCAGCAGCTTAGCGTGGACAGGGGAGAATGGCTACACCTTC.

This clone was counted a few times. The chain carries TRBV29-1 and TRBJ1-1; 7 nucleotides agree with TRBD1. Per germline, CDR1 SQVTM and CDR2 ANQGSEA. The CDR3 is made up of 13 amino acids. V was clipped by 7 bases and J by 4 bases; unmatched bases: 9. The CDR3 DNA follows: TGCAGCGGGAGACAGGGCAGCGGCACTGAAGCTTTCTTT. It codes for CSGRQGSGTEAFF.

The gene calls are TRBV2 and TRBJ2-4, with 10 bases that match TRBD1. Germline CDR1 and CDR2: SNHLY and FYNNEI. V shed 4 bases and J 8 bases; nucleotides not matched to a gene: 5. This CDR3 region has 14 residues. DNA for the CDR3: TGTGCCAGCAGTGCGGACAGGGGGTTCTACATTCAGTACTTC. As protein: CASSADRGFYIQYF.

This clone was seen many times. The J gene is TRBJ2-6, the V gene TRBV7-9, with D unclear. The CDR3 has 17 residues. V gave up 5 bases and J gave up 0 bases, with 14 bases separating them. From germline, CDR1 is SEHNR and CDR2 FQNEAQ (reference sequence). The CDR3 DNA follows: TGTGCCAGCAGCCCCGAGACACTAAACTCTGGGGCCAACGTCCTGACTTTC. Residues: CASSPETLNSGANVLTF.

V usage is TRBV30 and J usage is TRBJ1-6; D remains unclear. There are 14 residues in the CDR3. V lost 3 bases, J lost 3 bases, and 9 bases lay in between. Germline assignment: CDR1 GTSNPN and CDR2 SVGIG (reference sequence). The CDR3 coding sequence is TGTGCCTGGAGGCGACGGGACTATAATTCACCCCTCCACTTT. Residues: CAWRRRDYNSPLHF.

V is TRBV7-2 and J is TRBJ2-1; D is possibly TRBD1 (6 bases). V lost 1 base, J lost 5 bases, and 15 bases lay in between. The CDR3 runs to 16 residues. From germline, CDR1 is SGHTA and CDR2 FQGNSA. The CDR3 DNA sequence: TGTGCCAGCAGCTTAGTAAGGGGGAGACGAGACAATGAGCAGTTCTTC. It translates to CASSLVRGRRDNEQFF.

This clone was detected only a few times. The chain combines TRBV29-1 with TRBJ2-7; TRBD1 aligns across 7 bases. CDR3 length equals 13 residues. Germline values: CDR1 SQVTM, CDR2 ANQGSEA. V lost 7 bases to trimming and J lost 2 bases; unmatched junction nucleotides: 8. Here the CDR3 reads CSAGDSGAYEQYF. The CDR3 nucleotides are TGCAGCGCCGGGGACAGTGGGGCCTACGAGCAGTACTTC.

The chain carries TRBV27 and TRBJ2-5; D gene uncertain. This CDR3 spans 15 amino acids. The germline V gene encodes CDR1 MNHEY and CDR2 SMNVEV (reference sequence). V lost 4 bases, J lost 1 base, and 13 bases lay in between. CDR3 bases: TGTGCCAGCAGTTCCCTTGGGGAATTCCAAGAGACCCAGTACTTC. It is translated as CASSSLGEFQETQYF.

This rearrangement joins TRBV5-1 to TRBJ2-1; D remains unclear. The V gene's germline CDR1 is SGHRS and CDR2 YFSETQ. The CDR3 totals 13 residues. V dropped 0 bases and J dropped 8 bases, with 9 bases sitting between them. The CDR3 here is CASSLGLGDEQFF. The CDR3, as DNA: TGCGCCAGCAGCTTGGGTCTTGGGGATGAGCAGTTCTTC.

This chain connects TRBV4-3 to TRBJ2-2; D is ambiguous. This CDR3 contains 15 residues. CDR1 is LGHNA, CDR2 YSLEER, per germline. V shed 1 base and J shed 3 bases, with 9 bases lying between them. The CDR3: CASSQVRTYTGELFF. The CDR3 coding sequence is TGCGCCAGCAGCCAAGTGAGAACCTACACCGGGGAGCTGTTTTTT.

The DNA of the CDR3 is TGTGCCAGCAGTGAAGCGAAGACAGGGTGGGACTCTGGAAACACCATATATTTT. Translation gives CASSEAKTGWDSGNTIYF. The chain carries TRBV2 and TRBJ1-3, with 7 bases identical to TRBD1. J was trimmed by 0 bases and V by 0 bases; bases with no gene match: 8. This CDR3 region has 18 residues. CDR1 and CDR2 (germline): SNHLY, FYNNEI.

The sample holds a few counts of this clone. This chain links TRBV28 with TRBJ1-2; D ambiguous. This CDR3 has 11 amino acids. CDR1 and CDR2 from the germline V gene are MDHEN and SYDVKM. V was clipped by 2 bases and J by 7 bases, with 5 bases between them. The CDR3 DNA reads as TGTGCCAGCAGTTTAGCTCGTGGCTACACCTTC. Translation: CASSLARGYTF.

This clone was recorded a few times. The chain combines TRBV7-2 with TRBJ2-1; perhaps TRBD1 as D (5 bases). The ends were cut back, 2 bases at V and 3 bases at J, with 11 bases in the middle. Germline V lookup: CDR1 SGHTA, CDR2 FQGNSA. The CDR3 runs to 15 residues. CDR3 DNA sequence: TGTGCCAGCAGCTTATTCGCTAGGGGCTACAATGAGCAGTTCTTC. It is translated as CASSLFARGYNEQFF.

This clone has just a few counts. The chain combines TRBV7-9 with TRBJ2-7, with 9 bases that match TRBD1. V trimming: 2 bases; J trimming: 3 bases; junction bases outside the gene matches: 5. Looked up from germline, CDR1 is SEHNR and CDR2 is FQNEAQ (reference sequence). The CDR3 length is 15 residues. CDR3 in amino acids: CASSLLGQGHYEQYF. The CDR3, as DNA: TGTGCCAGCAGCTTATTGGGACAGGGACACTACGAGCAGTACTTC.